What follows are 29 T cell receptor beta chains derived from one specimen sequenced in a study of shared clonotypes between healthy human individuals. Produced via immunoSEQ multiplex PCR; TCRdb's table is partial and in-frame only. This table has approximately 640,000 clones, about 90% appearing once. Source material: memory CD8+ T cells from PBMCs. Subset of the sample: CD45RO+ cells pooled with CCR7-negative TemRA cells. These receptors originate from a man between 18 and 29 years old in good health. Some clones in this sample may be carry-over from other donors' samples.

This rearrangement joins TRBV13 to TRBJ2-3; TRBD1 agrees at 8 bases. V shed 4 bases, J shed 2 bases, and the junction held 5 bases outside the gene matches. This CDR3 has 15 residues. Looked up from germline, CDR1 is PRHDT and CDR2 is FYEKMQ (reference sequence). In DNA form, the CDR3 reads TGTGCCAGCAGCTCTGGACAGGGTAACACAGATACGCAGTATTTT. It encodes CASSSGQGNTDTQYF.

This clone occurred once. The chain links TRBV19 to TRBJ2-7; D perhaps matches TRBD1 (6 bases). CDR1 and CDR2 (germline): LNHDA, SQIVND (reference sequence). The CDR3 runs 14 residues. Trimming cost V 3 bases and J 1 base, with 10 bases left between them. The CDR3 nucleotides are TGTGCCAGTAGTATCTATCAGGGGTCCTACGAGCAGTACTTC. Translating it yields CASSIYQGSYEQYF.

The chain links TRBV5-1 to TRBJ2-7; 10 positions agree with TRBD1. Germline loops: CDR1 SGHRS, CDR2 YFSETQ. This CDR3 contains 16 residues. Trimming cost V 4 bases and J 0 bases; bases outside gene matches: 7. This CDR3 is CASSAGQGRYSYEQYF. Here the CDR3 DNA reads TGCGCCAGCAGCGCGGGACAGGGGAGGTACTCCTACGAGCAGTACTTC.

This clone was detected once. CDR3: CASTGYGKNIQYF. The CDR3 DNA follows: TGTGCCAGCACCGGGTACGGCAAAAACATTCAGTACTTC. This chain links TRBV28 with TRBJ2-4; no clear D. CDR1 is MDHEN, CDR2 SYDVKM, per germline. This CDR3 spans 13 amino acids. V lost 7 bases, J lost 3 bases, and 10 bases lay in between.

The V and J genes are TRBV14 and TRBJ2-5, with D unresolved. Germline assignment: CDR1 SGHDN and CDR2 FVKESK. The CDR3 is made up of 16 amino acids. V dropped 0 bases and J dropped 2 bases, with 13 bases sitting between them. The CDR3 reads CASSQDVGQEQETQYF. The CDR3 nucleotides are TGTGCCAGCAGCCAAGATGTAGGCCAGGAACAAGAGACCCAGTACTTC.

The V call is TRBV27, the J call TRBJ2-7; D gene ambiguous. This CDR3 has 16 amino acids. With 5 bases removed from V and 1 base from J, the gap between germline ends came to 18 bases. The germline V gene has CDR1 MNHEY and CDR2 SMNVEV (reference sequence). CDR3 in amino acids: CASSPSNGRLSYEQYF. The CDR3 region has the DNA TGTGCCAGCAGTCCAAGTAATGGCAGGCTTTCCTACGAGCAGTACTTC.

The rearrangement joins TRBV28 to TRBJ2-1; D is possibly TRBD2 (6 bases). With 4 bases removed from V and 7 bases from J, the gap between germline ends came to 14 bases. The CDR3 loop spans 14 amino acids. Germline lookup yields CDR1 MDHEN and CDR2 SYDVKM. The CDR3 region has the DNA TGTGCCAGCAGTTCAAGGGACTTCAGGAATGAGCAGTTCTTC. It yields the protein CASSSRDFRNEQFF.

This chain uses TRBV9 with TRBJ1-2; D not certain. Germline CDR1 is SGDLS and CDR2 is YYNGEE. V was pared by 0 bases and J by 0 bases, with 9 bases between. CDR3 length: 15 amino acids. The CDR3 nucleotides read TGTGCCAGCAGCGTAGGGAAGAATACTAACTATGGCTACACCTTC. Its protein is CASSVGKNTNYGYTF.

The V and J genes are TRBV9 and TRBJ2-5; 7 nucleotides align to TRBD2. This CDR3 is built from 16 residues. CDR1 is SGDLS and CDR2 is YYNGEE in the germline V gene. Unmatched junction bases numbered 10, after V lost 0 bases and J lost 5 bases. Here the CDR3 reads CASSVAGRRGRETQYF. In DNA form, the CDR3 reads TGTGCCAGCAGCGTAGCCGGCCGGCGGGGGAGGGAGACCCAGTACTTC.

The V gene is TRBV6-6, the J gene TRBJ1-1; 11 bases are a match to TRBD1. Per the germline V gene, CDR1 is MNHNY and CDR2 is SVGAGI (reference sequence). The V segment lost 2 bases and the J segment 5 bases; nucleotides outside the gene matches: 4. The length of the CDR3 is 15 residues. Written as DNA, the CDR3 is TGTGCCAGCAGTTACACGGGACAGGGGGGGACTGAAGCTTTCTTT. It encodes CASSYTGQGGTEAFF.

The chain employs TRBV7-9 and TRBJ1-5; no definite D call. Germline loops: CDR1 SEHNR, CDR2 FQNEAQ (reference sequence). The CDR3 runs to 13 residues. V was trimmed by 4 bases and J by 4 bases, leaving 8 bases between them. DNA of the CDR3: TGTGCCAGCAGCTCACAGCAAAATCAGCCCCAGCATTTT. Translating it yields CASSSQQNQPQHF. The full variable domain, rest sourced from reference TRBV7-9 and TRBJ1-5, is DTGVSQNPRHKITKRGQNVTFRCDPISEHNRLYWYRQTLGQGPEFLTYFQNEAQLEKSRLLSDRFSAERPKGSFSTLEIQRTEQGDSAMYLCASSSQQNQPQHFGDGTRLSIL.

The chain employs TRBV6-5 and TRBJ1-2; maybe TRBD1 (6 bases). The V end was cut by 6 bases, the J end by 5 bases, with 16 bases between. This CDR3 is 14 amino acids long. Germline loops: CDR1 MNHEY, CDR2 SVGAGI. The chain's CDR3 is CASRTWGQMYGYTF. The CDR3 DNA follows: TGTGCCAGCAGGACGTGGGGGCAAATGTATGGCTACACCTTC.

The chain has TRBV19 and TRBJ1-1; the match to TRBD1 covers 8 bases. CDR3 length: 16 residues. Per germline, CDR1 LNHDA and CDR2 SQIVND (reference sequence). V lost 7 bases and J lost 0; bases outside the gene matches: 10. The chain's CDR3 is CASNSRAGGMNTEAFF. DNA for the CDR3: TGTGCCAGTAACTCAAGGGCAGGGGGCATGAACACTGAAGCTTTCTTT.

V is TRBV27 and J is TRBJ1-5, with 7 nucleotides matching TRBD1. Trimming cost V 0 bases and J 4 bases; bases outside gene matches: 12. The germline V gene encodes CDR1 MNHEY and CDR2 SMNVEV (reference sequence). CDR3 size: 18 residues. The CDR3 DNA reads TGTGCCAGCAGTTTATCGGGGGCAGGGGGATTACGGAATCAGCCCCAGCATTTT. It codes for CASSLSGAGGLRNQPQHF.

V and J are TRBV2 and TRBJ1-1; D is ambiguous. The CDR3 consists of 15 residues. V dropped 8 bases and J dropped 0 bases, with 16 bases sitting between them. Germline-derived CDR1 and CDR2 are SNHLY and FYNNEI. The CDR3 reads CASLNWAALNTEAFF. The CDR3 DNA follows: TGTGCCAGCCTTAACTGGGCAGCTTTGAACACTGAAGCTTTCTTT.

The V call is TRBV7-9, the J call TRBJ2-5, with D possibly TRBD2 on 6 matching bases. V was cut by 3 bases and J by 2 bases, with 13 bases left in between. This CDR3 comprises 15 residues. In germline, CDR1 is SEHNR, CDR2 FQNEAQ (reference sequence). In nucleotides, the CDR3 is TGTGCCAGCAGCTTGCGGGACGCCGGGCAAGAGACCCAGTACTTC. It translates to CASSLRDAGQETQYF.

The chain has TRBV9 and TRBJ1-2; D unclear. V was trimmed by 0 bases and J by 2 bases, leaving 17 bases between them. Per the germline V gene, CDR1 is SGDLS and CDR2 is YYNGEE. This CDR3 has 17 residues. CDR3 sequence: CASSVGAGAQNNYGYTF. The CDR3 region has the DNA TGTGCCAGCAGCGTAGGGGCAGGCGCACAAAACAACTATGGCTACACCTTC.

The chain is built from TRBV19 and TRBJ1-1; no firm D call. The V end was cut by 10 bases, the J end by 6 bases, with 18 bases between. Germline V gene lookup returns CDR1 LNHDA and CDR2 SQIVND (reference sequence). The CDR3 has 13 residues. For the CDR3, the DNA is TGTGCCACCACTGACAATTTCGGGCCTGAAGCTTTCTTT. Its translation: CATTDNFGPEAFF.

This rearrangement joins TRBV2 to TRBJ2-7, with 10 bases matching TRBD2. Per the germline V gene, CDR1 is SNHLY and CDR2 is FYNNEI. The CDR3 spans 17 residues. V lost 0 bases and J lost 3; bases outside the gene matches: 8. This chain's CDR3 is CASSEALAGDYLYEQYF. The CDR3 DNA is TGTGCCAGCAGTGAAGCGCTAGCGGGAGACTACCTCTACGAGCAGTACTTC.

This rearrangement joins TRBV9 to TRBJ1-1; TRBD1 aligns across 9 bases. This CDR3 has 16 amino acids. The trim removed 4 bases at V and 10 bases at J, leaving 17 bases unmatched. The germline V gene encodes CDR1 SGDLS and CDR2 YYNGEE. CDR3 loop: CASSPRPVGQGHGAFF. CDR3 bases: TGTGCCAGCAGCCCCCGACCAGTGGGACAGGGCCATGGAGCTTTCTTT.

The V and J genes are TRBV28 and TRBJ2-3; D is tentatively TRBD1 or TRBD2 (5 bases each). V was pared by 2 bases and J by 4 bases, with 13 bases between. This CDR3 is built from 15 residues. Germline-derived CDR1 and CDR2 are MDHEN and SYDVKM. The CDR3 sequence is CASSLRGERPDTQYF. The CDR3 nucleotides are TGTGCCAGCAGTTTACGAGGGGAGCGCCCAGATACGCAGTATTTT.

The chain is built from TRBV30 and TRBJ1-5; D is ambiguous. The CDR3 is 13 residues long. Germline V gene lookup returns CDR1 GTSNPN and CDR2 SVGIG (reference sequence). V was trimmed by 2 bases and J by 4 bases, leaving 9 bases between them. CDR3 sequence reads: CAWSYGENQPQHF. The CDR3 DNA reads TGTGCCTGGAGTTATGGAGAAAATCAGCCCCAGCATTTT.

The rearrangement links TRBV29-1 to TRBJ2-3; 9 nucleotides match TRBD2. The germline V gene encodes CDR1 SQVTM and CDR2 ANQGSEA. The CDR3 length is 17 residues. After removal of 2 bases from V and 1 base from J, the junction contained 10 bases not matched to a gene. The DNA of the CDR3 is TGCAGCGTTGAATTAGGTCTAGCGGGACTAGGCACAGATACGCAGTATTTT. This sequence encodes CSVELGLAGLGTDTQYF.

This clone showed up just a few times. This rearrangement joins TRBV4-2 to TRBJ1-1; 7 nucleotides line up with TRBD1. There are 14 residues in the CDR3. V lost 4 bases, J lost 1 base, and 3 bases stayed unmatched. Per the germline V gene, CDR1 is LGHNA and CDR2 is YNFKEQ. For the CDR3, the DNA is TGTGCCAGCAGCCCGGGACAGAAGAACACTGAAGCTTTCTTT. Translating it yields CASSPGQKNTEAFF.

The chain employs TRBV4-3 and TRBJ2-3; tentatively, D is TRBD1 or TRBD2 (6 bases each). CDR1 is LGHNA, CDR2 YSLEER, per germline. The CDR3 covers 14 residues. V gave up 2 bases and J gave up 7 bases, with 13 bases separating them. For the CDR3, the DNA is TGCGCCAGCAGCCAACGTAACAGGGACTATACGCAGTATTTT. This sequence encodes CASSQRNRDYTQYF.

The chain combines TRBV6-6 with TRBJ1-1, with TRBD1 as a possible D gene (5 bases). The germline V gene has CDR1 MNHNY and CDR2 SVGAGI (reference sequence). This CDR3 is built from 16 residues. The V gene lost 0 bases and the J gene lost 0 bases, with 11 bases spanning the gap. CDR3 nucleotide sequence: TGTGCCAGCAGTTACTCGCCAGGGTCCATGAACACTGAAGCTTTCTTT. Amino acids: CASSYSPGSMNTEAFF.

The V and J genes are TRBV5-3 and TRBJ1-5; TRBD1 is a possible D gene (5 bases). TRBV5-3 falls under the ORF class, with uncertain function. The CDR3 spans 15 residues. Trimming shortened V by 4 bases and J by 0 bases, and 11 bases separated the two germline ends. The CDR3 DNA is TGTGCCAGAAGCCACCGACAGAATAGCAATCAGCCCCAGCATTTT. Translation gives CARSHRQNSNQPQHF.

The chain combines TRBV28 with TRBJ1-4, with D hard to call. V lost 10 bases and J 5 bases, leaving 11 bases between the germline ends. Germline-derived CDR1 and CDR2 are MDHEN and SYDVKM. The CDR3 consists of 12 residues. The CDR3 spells CATRYENEKLFF. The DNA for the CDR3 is TGTGCCACCCGGTATGAAAATGAAAAACTGTTTTTT. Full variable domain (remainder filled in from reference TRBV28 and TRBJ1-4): DVKVTQSSRYLVKRTGEKVFLECVQDMDHENMFWYRQDPGLGLRLIYFSYDVKMKEKGDIPEGYSVSREKKERFSLILESASTNQTSMYLCATRYENEKLFFGSGTQLSVL.

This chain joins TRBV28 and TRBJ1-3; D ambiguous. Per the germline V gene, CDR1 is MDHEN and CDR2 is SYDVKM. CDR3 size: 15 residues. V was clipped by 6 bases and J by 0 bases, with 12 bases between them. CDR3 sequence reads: CASSSRGSSGNTIYF. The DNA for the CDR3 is TGTGCCAGCAGCTCTCGGGGTAGCTCTGGAAACACCATATATTTT.